Below, 4 T cell receptor beta chains from the same sample are listed, as sequenced in a study of blood T cells in healthy people across ages. The authors ran a second PCR of about 6 to 11 cycles using a sample-barcoded 5' primer and a J-beta primer mix. Each CDR3 protein gets one entry after TCRdb re-called the 5' RACE reads with MiXCR. The sample includes roughly 800,000 distinct CDR3 sequences, roughly 60% of them seen just once. Material: blood. The receptors derive from a man aged 30 to 45 in good health.

The chain links TRBV20-1 to TRBJ2-2; D not certain. The CDR3 extends over 12 amino acids. CDR1 and CDR2 from the germline V gene are DFQATT and SNEGSKA (reference sequence). Trimming shortened V by 6 bases and J by 8 bases, and 13 bases separated the two germline ends. The DNA of the CDR3 is TGCAGTGCCTCCCACCCCTGGGGGGAGCTGTTTTTT. Translating it yields CSASHPWGELFF.

The chain carries TRBV7-9 and TRBJ2-2; TRBD2 agrees at 7 bases. This CDR3 is 17 amino acids long. Trimming cost V 0 bases and J 6 bases; bases outside gene matches: 10. Germline V gene lookup returns CDR1 SEHNR and CDR2 FQNEAQ (reference sequence). Here the CDR3 DNA reads TGTGCCAGCAGCTTAGCTGGAGGGAGGGCCGGTTCCGGGGAGCTGTTTTTT. This encodes CASSLAGGRAGSGELFF.

The chain has TRBV3-1 and TRBJ2-7, with D unresolved. With the DNA end fitting TRBJ2-5 better, the J assignment may be wrong. The CDR3 runs 14 residues. Germline lookup yields CDR1 LGHDT and CDR2 YNNKEL (reference sequence). CDR3 DNA sequence: TGTGCCAGCAGCCCCATAGGCAGGCGAGAGACCCAGTACTTC. Amino acid sequence: CASSPIGRRETQYF.

The rearrangement joins TRBV29-1 to TRBJ1-2; no reliable D call. The germline gives CDR1 SQVTM, CDR2 ANQGSEA. V lost 5 bases and J lost 8, with 12 bases in between. This CDR3 region has 11 residues. CDR3 sequence (DNA): TGCAGCGTTTGGGGAACTCGGGGCTACACCTTC. Its translation: CSVWGTRGYTF.